This T cell receptor beta chain derives from a study of cytomegalovirus exposure and HLA in healthy donors. Study overall: An early data release held some 85 million unique TCRs from HLA-typed donors. The study, taken as a whole, reports: Immune exposure was documented only through CMV serostatus. The productive fraction for most TCR beta V segments was about 87% or about 30% in an earlier analysis. By a later analysis, the bulk of CMV-associated TCR beta chains appeared HLA-restricted.

The CDR3 is made up of 14 amino acids. Trimming cost V 8 bases and J 6 bases; bases outside gene matches: 9. Germline V gene sequence: CDR1 MGHRA, CDR2 YSYEKL. This clone was found once. The antigen remains unidentified. A multiplex PCR was run with 60 Vbeta primers and 13 Jbeta primers. Profiled with immunoSEQ multiplex PCR; TCRdb holds only in-frame clones, not every one. The data show approximately 150,000 clones, roughly four fifths seen once. The sequenced material came from PBMCs. This receptor was obtained from a woman aged 40 to 50 in good health and CMV-seronegative. V and J are TRBV4-1 and TRBJ1-3, with 8 bases identical to TRBD1. The DNA of the CDR3 is TGCGCCAGCTCATACTCGACAGGGGTAAACACCATATATTTT. This translates into CASSYSTGVNTIYF.